This entry concerns a single T cell receptor (beta chain). The specificity of this receptor is unknown. No much larger clonotype is one base removed from it; base qualities were not supplied. According to the study, the label for this sample's time point signals: about 28 days (+/-7) after the second vaccine dose. The sample's treatment or condition label is to be understood as: meningococcal conjugate vaccine given as trial control. Samples from vaccinated people were obtained from the UK trials COV001 and COV002, which included a single-blind randomized controlled phase 2/3 trial of AZD1222 (ChAdOx1 nCoV-19) in healthy adults. For TCRbeta chain sequencing, PBMC samples were collected from trial participants at day 0 and at day 28 after the second dose. The CDR3 regions of human TCRbeta chains were subjected to immunosequencing. In the paper's pipeline: TCRs in the repertoires were compared against a reference library of SARS-CoV-2-specific TCRs that had been generated with the MIRA antigen-specificity platform. Breadth was defined as the fraction of unique TCRs that were SARS-CoV-2-associated, and depth was defined as the fraction of total T cells that were SARS-CoV-2-associated. Using the MIRA data, every spike-specific TCR was mapped to the spike region that the TCR reacted to and assigned to either a CD4 or a CD8 class. Log10-transformed breadth and depth values were compared by one-way ANOVA with Sidak's multiple comparisons tests. TCRdb mirrors the immuneACCESS table, restricted to in-frame sequences. Some clones are absent from its copies; in checked studies, under half trace to an unresolved V gene, and the reason for the others is unknown. The V and J calls and clone size are taken from that table; D and trimming were inferred from the DNA. The sample has some 64,000 clones on record, around nine tenths of them singletons. Approximately 6.3% of the sample is in the top ten clones.

This sample was taken from a study of T cell responses to AZD1222 COVID-19 vaccine (dated by TCRdb to 2020 to 2022). Study-wide context: A total of just over 230 trial participants underwent TCR sequencing, of whom more than 200 had received two doses of AZD1222 and roughly 26 had received two doses of the MenACWY control vaccine. Trial participants were enrolled by age into 18-55, 56-69 and 70-plus year subgroups, with approximately 150, 28 and 58 TCR-sequenced participants respectively.

From the germline V gene (reference sequence), CDR1 is GTSNPN and CDR2 is SVGIG. The CDR3 runs 11 amino acids, cysteine and phenylalanine included. The sequence is cut down to CDR3 DNA, 33 bases in frame from base 1. The germline ends are 10 bases apart after V is trimmed by 1 base and J by 15 bases. Paper-wide results and their limitations: Spike-specific TCR breadth and depth rose significantly after two AZD1222 doses compared with day 0 and with MenACWY recipients. Nearly half of unique spike-specific TCRs reportedly recognized epitopes outside regions mutated in the B.1.351 and B.1.1.7 variants. No day 14 peak-response samples were available, so repertoires were characterized only after the peak T cell response. CD4 TCRs associated with the vaccine covered the entire spike protein, and the dominant responses were in regions 160-218 and 743-854. Most participants were white British and females outnumbered males, and the authors suggested that clonal diversity may have been underestimated. Conclusions about previously exposed vaccinees are limited, since just a handful of AZD1222 recipients were seropositive for SARS-CoV-2 at baseline. The 56-69-year group was small, and its depth increase did not reach significance, likely because of low power.

This receptor was taken from an adult who received the MenACWY meningococcal vaccine as a control. This specimen consisted of peripheral blood, obtained 28 days after the second dose of the MenACWY control vaccine. Recombination connected TRBV30 to TRBJ1-6, with no reliable assignment of the D segment. The CDR3 corresponds to CAWSAGEHLHF. DNA sequence: TGTGCCTGGAGTGCCGGGGAGCACCTCCACTTT.